This TCR beta chain was observed in a study of T cells after yellow fever vaccination. CDR1 is MNHEY, CDR2 SMNVEV, per germline (reference sequence). With 4 bases removed from V and 9 bases from J, the gap between germline ends came to 13 bases. CDR3 length: 13 amino acids. Note on this clonotype: Its antigen is not known.

A universal primer site and UMIs were added as TCR cDNA was made by 5'RACE template switching. MiXCR, run by TCRdb on the 5' RACE reads, gives a single entry per CDR3 protein. Of around 610,000 distinct CDR3 sequences in the sample, 13% were seen once. The study, taken as a whole, reports: A large majority of primary-vaccination clones showed up again after the booster (approximately 95% CD4, about 90% CD8). Shared CD4/CD8 clonotypes were a small share, likely from convergent recombination.

This material consisted of PBMCs, taken on the day of the yellow fever booster vaccination. This chain connects TRBV27 to TRBJ2-1, with D uncertain. The receptor was isolated from a man aged 25 to 40 who received the YFV17D yellow fever vaccine. CDR3 region: CASSSQTLGEQFF. CDR3 sequence (DNA): TGTGCCAGCAGTTCCCAAACTCTAGGTGAGCAGTTCTTC.